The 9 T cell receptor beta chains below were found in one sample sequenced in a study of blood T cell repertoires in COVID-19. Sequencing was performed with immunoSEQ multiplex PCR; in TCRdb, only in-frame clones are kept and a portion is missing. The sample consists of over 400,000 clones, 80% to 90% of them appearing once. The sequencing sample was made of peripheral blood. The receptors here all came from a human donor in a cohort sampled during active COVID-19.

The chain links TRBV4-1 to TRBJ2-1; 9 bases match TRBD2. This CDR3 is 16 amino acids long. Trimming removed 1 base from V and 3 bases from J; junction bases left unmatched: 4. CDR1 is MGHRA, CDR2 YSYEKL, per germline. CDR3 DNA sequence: TGCGCCAGCAGCCAAGGTCTAGCGGGGTACTACAATGAGCAGTTCTTC. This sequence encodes CASSQGLAGYYNEQFF.

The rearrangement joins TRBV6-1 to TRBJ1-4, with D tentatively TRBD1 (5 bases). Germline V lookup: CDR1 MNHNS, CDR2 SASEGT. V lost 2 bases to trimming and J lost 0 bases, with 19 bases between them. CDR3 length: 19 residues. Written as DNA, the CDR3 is TGTGCCAGCAGTGAATGGGCCAGGGTAACAGGAACAACTAATGAAAAACTGTTTTTT. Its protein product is CASSEWARVTGTTNEKLFF.

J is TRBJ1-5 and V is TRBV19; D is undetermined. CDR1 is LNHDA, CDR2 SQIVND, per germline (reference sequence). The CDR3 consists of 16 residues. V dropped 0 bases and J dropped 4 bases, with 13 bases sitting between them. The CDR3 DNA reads TGTGCCAGTAGTATAGATAGAGGGCAGCTAAATCAGCCCCAGCATTTT. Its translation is CASSIDRGQLNQPQHF.

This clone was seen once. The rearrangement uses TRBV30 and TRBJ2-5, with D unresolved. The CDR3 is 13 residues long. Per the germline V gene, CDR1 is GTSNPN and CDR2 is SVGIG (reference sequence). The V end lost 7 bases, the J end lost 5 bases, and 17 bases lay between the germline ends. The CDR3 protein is CASGRGAGETQYF. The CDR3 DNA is TGTGCCTCCGGAAGAGGAGCTGGGGAGACCCAGTACTTC.

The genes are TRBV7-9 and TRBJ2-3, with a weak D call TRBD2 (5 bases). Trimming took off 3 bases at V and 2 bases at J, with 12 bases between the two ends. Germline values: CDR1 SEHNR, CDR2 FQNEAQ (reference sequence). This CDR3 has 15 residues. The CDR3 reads CASSFGSDPTDTQYF. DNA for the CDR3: TGTGCCAGCAGCTTTGGTAGCGACCCCACAGATACGCAGTATTTT.

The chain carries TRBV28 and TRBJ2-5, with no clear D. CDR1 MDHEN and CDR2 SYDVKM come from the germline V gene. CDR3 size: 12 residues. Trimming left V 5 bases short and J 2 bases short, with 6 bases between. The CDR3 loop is CASSPLQETQYF. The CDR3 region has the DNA TGTGCCAGCAGTCCCCTACAAGAGACCCAGTACTTC.

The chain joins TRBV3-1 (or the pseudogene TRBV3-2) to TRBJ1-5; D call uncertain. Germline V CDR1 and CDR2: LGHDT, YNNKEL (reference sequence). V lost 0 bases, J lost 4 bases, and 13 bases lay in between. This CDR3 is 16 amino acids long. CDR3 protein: CASSQDRASRNQPQHF. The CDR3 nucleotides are TGTGCCAGCAGCCAAGATAGAGCCTCCCGGAATCAGCCCCAGCATTTT.

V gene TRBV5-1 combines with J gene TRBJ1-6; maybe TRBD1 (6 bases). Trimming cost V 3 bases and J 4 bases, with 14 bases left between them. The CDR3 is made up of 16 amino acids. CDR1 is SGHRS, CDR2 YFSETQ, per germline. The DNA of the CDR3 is TGCGCCAGCAGCTGGGGTTTGACAGGTTATAATTCACCCCTCCACTTT. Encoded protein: CASSWGLTGYNSPLHF.

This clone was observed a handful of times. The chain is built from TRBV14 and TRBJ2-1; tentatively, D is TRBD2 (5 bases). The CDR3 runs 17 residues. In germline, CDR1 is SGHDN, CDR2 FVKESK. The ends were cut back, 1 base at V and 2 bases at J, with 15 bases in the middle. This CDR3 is CASSQGSGRLTYNEQFF. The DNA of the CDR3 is TGTGCCAGCAGCCAAGGGTCTGGGAGACTCACCTACAATGAGCAGTTCTTC.